This T cell receptor beta chain appears in the sequencing data of a study of T cell repertoires in ileal Crohn's disease. Study context: Median disease duration was approximately eight years; approximately 32% smoked at surgery. Every patient was operated on for stricturing (about 60%) or penetrating (about 40%) complications.

Germline V gives CDR1 SGHKS, CDR2 YYEKEE (reference sequence). This CDR3 spans 13 amino acids. V lost 5 bases and J 6 bases, leaving 15 bases between the germline ends. With respect to this clone: No antigen is known for it.

Study-wide points: Active smokers at surgery had more clonal expansions than non-smokers.

Adults with ileal or ileocolonic Crohn's disease and an indication for resection were eligible. Using immunoSEQ multiplex PCR, the repertoire was profiled, and TCRdb retains in-frame clones only, with some absent. This sample has about 14,000 clones; about two thirds occur once, and the top ten carry approximately 5.6%. The genes are TRBV5-5 and TRBJ2-7, with D unresolved. Sequenced material: ileal tissue. The sequence derives from an adult with Crohn's disease. CDR3 nucleotide sequence: TGTGCCAGCAGTCCCTATTACAAGGCCGAGCAGTACTTC. As protein: CASSPYYKAEQYF.